This TCR beta chain was identified in a study of T cell repertoires in cytomegalovirus infection. General study points: CMV-specific TCR beta clonotypes restricted by HLA-C were the ones dominating the ex vivo response.

MiXCR was run by TCRdb on the reads, yielding one entry per CDR3 protein. The sample records around 900,000 distinct CDR3 sequences, around a third being singletons. This clonotype was counted many times. What it binds is not known. The V gene's germline CDR1 is SGHTA and CDR2 FQGNSA. The CDR3 runs to 15 residues. The V segment lost 4 bases and the J segment 5 bases; nucleotides outside the gene matches: 6. The rearrangement uses TRBV7-2 and TRBJ2-2, with 8 bases lining up with TRBD2. The sequence was collected from a human donor in good health (CMV status not recorded). Some clones in this sample may be carry-over from other donors' samples. Sequenced material: cultured CD8+ T cells from PBMCs, taken from culture after CMV antigen stimulation. The CDR3 protein is CASSSLSGETGELFF. In DNA, the CDR3 is TGTGCCAGCAGCTCTCTTAGCGGGGAGACCGGGGAGCTGTTTTTT.